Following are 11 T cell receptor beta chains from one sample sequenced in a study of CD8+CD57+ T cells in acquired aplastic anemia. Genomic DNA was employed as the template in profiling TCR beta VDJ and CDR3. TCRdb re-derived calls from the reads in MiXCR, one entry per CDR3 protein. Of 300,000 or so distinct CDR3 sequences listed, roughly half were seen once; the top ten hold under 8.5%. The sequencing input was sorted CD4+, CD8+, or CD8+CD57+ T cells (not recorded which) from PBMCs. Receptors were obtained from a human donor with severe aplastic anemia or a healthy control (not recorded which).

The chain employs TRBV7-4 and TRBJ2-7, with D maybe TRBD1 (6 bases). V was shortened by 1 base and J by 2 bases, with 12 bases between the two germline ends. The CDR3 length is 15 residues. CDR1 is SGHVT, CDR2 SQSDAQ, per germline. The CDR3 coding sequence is TGTGCCAGCAGCTTAGAGGGACACCGAGCCTACGAGCAGTACTTC. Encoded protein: CASSLEGHRAYEQYF.

CDR3 in amino acids: CASTPRGIVDTGELFF. The CDR3 bases are TGTGCCAGCACCCCTAGAGGTATAGTAGATACCGGGGAGCTGTTTTTT. This chain joins TRBV27 and TRBJ2-2; D ambiguous. V was pared by 7 bases and J by 5 bases, with 20 bases between. Per germline, CDR1 MNHEY and CDR2 SMNVEV (reference sequence). CDR3 length: 16 residues.

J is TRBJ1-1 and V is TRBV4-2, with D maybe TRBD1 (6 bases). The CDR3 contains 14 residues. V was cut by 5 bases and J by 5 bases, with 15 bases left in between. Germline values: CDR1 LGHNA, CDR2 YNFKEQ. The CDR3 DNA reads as TGTGCCAGCAGCTTGGTAGGGGGTTGGACTGAAGCTTTCTTT. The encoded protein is CASSLVGGWTEAFF.

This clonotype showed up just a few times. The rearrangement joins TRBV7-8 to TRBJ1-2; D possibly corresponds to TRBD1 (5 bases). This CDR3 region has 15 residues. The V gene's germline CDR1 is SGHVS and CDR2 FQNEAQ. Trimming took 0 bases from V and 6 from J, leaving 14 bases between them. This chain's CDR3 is CASSLARGAMDGYTF. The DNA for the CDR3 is TGTGCCAGCAGCTTAGCAAGAGGGGCTATGGATGGCTACACCTTC.

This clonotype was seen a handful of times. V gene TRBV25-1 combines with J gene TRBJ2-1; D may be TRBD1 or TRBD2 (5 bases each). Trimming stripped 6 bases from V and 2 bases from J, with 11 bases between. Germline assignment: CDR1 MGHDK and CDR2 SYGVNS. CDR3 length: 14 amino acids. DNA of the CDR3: TGTGCCAGCAGCGATACGGGGCCCTACAATGAGCAGTTCTTC. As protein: CASSDTGPYNEQFF.

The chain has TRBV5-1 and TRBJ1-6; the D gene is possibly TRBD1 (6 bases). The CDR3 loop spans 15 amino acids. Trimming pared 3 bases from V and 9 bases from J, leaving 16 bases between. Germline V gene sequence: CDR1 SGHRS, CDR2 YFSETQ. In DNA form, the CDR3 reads TGCGCCAGCAGCTCCCGGCGGGGGCAGGGTTCACCCCTCCACTTT. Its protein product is CASSSRRGQGSPLHF.

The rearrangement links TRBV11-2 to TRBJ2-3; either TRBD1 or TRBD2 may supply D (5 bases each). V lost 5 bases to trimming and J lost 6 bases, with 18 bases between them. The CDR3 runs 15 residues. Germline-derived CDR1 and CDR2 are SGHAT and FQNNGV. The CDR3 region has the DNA TGTGCCAGCAGCCCAACCCAAAGAGGGACGGATACGCAGTATTTT. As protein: CASSPTQRGTDTQYF.

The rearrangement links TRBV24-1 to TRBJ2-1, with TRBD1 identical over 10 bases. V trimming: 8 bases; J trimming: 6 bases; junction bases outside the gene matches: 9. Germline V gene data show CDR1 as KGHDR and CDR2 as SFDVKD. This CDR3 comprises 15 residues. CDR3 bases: TGTGCCACCACCTCGACAGGGGGCCCGCCCAATGAGCAGTTCTTC. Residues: CATTSTGGPPNEQFF.

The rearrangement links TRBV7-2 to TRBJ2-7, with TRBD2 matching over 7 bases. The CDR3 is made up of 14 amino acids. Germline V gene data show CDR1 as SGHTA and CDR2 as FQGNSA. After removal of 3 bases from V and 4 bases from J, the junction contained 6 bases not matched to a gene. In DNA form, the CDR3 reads TGTGCCAGCAGCTTCGTGGGAGGGCCTTACGAGCAGTACTTC. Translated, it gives CASSFVGGPYEQYF.

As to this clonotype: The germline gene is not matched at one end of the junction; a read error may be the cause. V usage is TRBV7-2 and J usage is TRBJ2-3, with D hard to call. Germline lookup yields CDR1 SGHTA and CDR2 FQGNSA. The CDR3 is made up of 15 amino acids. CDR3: CASSFTLLSKDKQYF. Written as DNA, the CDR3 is TGTGCCAGCAGCTTCACCCTTCTAAGCAAAGATAAGCAGTATTTT.

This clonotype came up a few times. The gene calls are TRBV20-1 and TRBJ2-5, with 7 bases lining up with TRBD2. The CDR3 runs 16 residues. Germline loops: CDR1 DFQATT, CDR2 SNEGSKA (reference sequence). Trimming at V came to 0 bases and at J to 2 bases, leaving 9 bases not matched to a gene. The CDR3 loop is CSARDLSSGSQETQYF. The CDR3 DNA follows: TGCAGTGCTAGAGATTTATCTAGCGGATCACAAGAGACCCAGTACTTC.